This T cell receptor (beta chain) is from a study of shared clonotypes between healthy human individuals. Study-wide points: Compared with memory subsets, naive subsets generally had larger estimated richness. The expectation was that sequencing depth would affect clonotype sharing among donors.

The CDR3 loop spans 15 amino acids. The V and J ends lost 2 bases and 7 bases, in that order; junction bases with no gene match: 8. Germline V gene lookup returns CDR1 LGHNA and CDR2 YNFKEQ. Data came from immunoSEQ multiplex PCR; TCRdb stores just in-frame clones and leaves some out. The table shows about 2,200,000 clones, with roughly 91% occurring only once. As defined, naive CD8 cells were CD45RO-negative and positively selected for CCR7, with terminally differentiated effector memory CD45RA+ cells excluded. The donors, healthy adults who were HIV-negative, had experienced no recent acute infections or vaccinations. As to this clone: Its antigen is unknown.

The V call is TRBV4-2, the J call TRBJ1-2; 9 bases are a match to TRBD1. Sequencing was done on a sample of naive CD8+ T cells from PBMCs. The sequence came from a man between 18 and 35 years old in good health. Some clones in this sample may be carry-over from other donors' samples. CDR3 sequence reads: CASSQSPGTGFGYTF. In DNA, the CDR3 is TGTGCCAGCAGCCAATCTCCCGGGACAGGGTTTGGCTACACCTTC.